The next 4 T cell receptor beta chains were all read from a single sample in a study of shared clonotypes between healthy human individuals. Naive CD8 cells lacked CD45RO, underwent positive selection for CCR7 and left out terminally differentiated effector memory CD45RA+ cells. Only in-frame clones appear in the TCRdb table, and some are missing; sequencing was by immunoSEQ multiplex PCR. In the table there are approximately 2,200,000 clones, about 92% of which are singletons. Specimen: naive CD8+ T cells from PBMCs. Receptor source: a man between 18 and 35 years old in good health. Some clones in this sample may be carry-over from other donors' samples.

This clone was seen once. The rearrangement joins TRBV5-4 to TRBJ2-1, with TRBD2 matching 8 bases. The CDR3 is 15 residues long. From germline, CDR1 is SGHNT and CDR2 YYREEE (reference sequence). The junction had 6 bases not matched to a gene; V was cut back by 1 base and J by 6 bases. CDR3 sequence (DNA): TGTGCCAGCAGCTTGAAGCGGGAGAGGAGCAATGAGCAGTTCTTC. Translation: CASSLKRERSNEQFF.

This clone was seen only once. The rearrangement uses TRBV29-1 and TRBJ2-1; 9 bases match TRBD1. The CDR3 contains 15 residues. V shed 1 base, J shed 0 bases, and the junction held 1 base outside the gene matches. CDR1 and CDR2 from the germline V gene are SQVTM and ANQGSEA. The CDR3 nucleotides are TGCAGCGTTGAAGGGACAGGGGCCTCCTACAATGAGCAGTTCTTC. Amino acids: CSVEGTGASYNEQFF.

The chain links TRBV9 to TRBJ2-1; D is possibly TRBD2 (6 bases). V was pared by 2 bases and J by 4 bases, with 19 bases between. The germline gives CDR1 SGDLS, CDR2 YYNGEE. The CDR3 is 17 residues long. CDR3 DNA: TGTGCCAGCAGCGTGCCTAAAACCGGCGGGGCTTACAATGAGCAGTTCTTC. Translation: CASSVPKTGGAYNEQFF.

The V call is TRBV14, the J call TRBJ2-1; possible D gene TRBD2, 5 bases. The CDR3 covers 17 residues. In germline, CDR1 is SGHDN, CDR2 FVKESK. The V end lost 1 base, the J end lost 7 bases, and 20 bases lay between the germline ends. In DNA form, the CDR3 reads TGTGCCAGCAGCCAAGTTGAGGAGGTTAAGGTTGGGAATGAGCAGTTCTTC. It encodes CASSQVEEVKVGNEQFF.